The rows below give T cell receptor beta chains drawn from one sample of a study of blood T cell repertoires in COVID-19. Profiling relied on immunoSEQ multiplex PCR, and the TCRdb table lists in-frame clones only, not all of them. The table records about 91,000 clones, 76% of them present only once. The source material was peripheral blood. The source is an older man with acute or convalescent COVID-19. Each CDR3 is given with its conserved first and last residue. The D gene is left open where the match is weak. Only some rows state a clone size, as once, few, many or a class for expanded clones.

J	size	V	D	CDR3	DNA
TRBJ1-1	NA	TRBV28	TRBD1	CASSLETGQGSAFF	TGTGCCAGCAGTCTAGAAACCGGACAGGGTTCAGCTTTCTTT
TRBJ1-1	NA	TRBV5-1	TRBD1	CASSLAGDSPGTEAFF	TGCGCCAGCAGCTTGGCCGGGGACAGTCCGGGCACTGAAGCTTTCTTT
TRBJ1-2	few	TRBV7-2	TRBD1	CASRQGQGGGYTF	TGTGCCAGCAGACAAGGACAGGGTGGTGGCTACACCTTC
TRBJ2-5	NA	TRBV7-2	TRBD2	CASTPGGGWETQYF	TGTGCCAGCACCCCTGGGGGGGGGTGGGAGACCCAGTACTTC
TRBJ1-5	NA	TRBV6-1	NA	CASSDLGADNQPQHF	TGTGCCAGCAGTGATTTGGGGGCGGACAATCAGCCCCAGCATTTT
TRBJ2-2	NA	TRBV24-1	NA	CATSDSWAANTGELFF	TGTGCCACCAGTGATTCGTGGGCTGCGAACACCGGGGAGCTGTTTTTT
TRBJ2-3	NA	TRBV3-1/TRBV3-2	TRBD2	CASSQAAGLAGSDTQYF	TGTGCCAGCAGCCAAGCCGCGGGGCTAGCGGGCTCAGATACGCAGTATTTT
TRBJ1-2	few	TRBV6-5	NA	CASSSRGALGYTF	TGTGCCAGCAGCTCCCGGGGGGCGCTGGGCTACACCTTC
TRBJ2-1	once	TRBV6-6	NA	CASSLGGPRSSYNEQFF	TGTGCCAGCAGTCTAGGGGGTCCTCGAAGCTCCTACAATGAGCAGTTCTTC
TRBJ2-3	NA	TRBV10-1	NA	CASSEGGTQYF	TGCGCCAGCAGTGAAGGAGGTACGCAGTATTTT
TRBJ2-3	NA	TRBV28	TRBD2	CASSSPTSGRADTQYF	TGTGCCAGCAGTTCCCCGACTAGCGGGAGGGCAGATACGCAGTATTTT
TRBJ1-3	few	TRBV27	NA	CASSVGGYSGNTIYF	TGTGCCAGCAGTGTTGGGGGGTACTCTGGAAACACCATATATTTT
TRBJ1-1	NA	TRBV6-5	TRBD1	CASSRGTVGDTEAFF	TGTGCCAGCAGCCGGGGGACAGTCGGGGACACTGAAGCTTTCTTT
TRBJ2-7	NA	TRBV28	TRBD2	CASSSPGLAGESEQYF	TGTGCCAGCAGTAGCCCGGGACTAGCGGGAGAGAGCGAGCAGTACTTC
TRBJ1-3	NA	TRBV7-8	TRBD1	CASTPTPGQGSGNTIYF	TGTGCCAGCACCCCGACCCCGGGACAGGGTTCTGGAAACACCATATATTTT
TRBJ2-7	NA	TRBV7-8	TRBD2	CASSLGLAGVEEQYF	TGTGCCAGCAGCCTCGGACTAGCGGGAGTAGAAGAGCAGTACTTC
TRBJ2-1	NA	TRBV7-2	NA	CASSFSRNNEQFF	TGTGCCAGCAGCTTCTCCCGTAACAATGAGCAGTTCTTC
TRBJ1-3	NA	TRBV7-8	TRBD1	CASSLGVRNELGGRNTIYF	TGTGCCAGCAGCTTAGGGGTTCGGAATGAGTTAGGGGGCAGAAACACCATATATTTT
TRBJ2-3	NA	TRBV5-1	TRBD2	CASSSGLAGITDTQYF	TGCGCCAGCAGCTCCGGACTAGCGGGGATCACAGATACGCAGTATTTT
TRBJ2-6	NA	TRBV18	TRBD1	CASSQFGTGATGANVLTF	TGTGCCAGCTCACAATTCGGGACAGGGGCGACTGGGGCCAACGTCCTGACTTTC